The rows below give T cell receptor beta chains drawn from one sample of a study of regulatory T cells in long-lasting Graves disease. Using its own MiXCR run on the multiplex PCR reads, TCRdb lists one record per CDR3 protein. Of 250,000 or so distinct CDR3 sequences in the sample, 18% are singletons; the top ten hold around 15%. This sample also belongs to another study, concerning T cells in Graves' hyperthyroidism and ophthalmopathy.

The source was peripheral blood mononuclear cells (PBMCs), collected at new diagnosis, from a patient treated with antithyroid drugs. These receptors were obtained from a woman in her thirties with Graves disease. CDR3s include the opening cysteine and the closing phenylalanine or tryptophan. Each record gives: CDR3 DNA, CDR3 protein, J gene, D gene, clone size, V gene. D genes are given only for firm matches. Clone size, where shown, is once, few, many, or a class for clones that have expanded.

cdr3_nt: TGCAGTGCCCCCGGGACTAGCGGGGGGATCCCCTCCGAGCAGTACTTC
cdr3_aa: CSAPGTSGGIPSEQYF
j_call: TRBJ2-7
d_call: TRBD2
clone_size: many
v_call: TRBV20-1

cdr3_nt: TGTGCCAGCTCACCGTTCGCCGGGGCCGGGTACGGGCAGTACTTC
cdr3_aa: CASSPFAGAGYGQYF
j_call: TRBJ2-7
d_call: NA
clone_size: NA
v_call: TRBV18

cdr3_nt: TGCAGTGCCAGGGGGGACCGTCGCTATGGCTACACCTTC
cdr3_aa: CSARGDRRYGYTF
j_call: TRBJ1-2
d_call: TRBD1
clone_size: many
v_call: TRBV20-1

cdr3_nt: TGTGCCAGCAGCCTCGCGTCCGGCGGGCAGGCAGATACGCAGTATTTT
cdr3_aa: CASSLASGGQADTQYF
j_call: TRBJ2-3
d_call: NA
clone_size: NA
v_call: TRBV7-9

cdr3_nt: TGTGCCAGCAGGGAAGGAAACAGGGAGCAGTACTTC
cdr3_aa: CASREGNREQYF
j_call: TRBJ2-7
d_call: NA
clone_size: NA
v_call: TRBV2

cdr3_nt: TGTGCCAGCAGCCCCCCGACAGGGACAATATATGGCTACACCTTC
cdr3_aa: CASSPPTGTIYGYTF
j_call: TRBJ1-2
d_call: TRBD1
clone_size: many
v_call: TRBV7-6

cdr3_nt: TGCAGTGCTAGTATGGGGCGAGAGACCCAGTACTTC
cdr3_aa: CSASMGRETQYF
j_call: TRBJ2-5
d_call: NA
clone_size: many
v_call: TRBV20-1

cdr3_nt: TGTGCCAGCAAGCTTAGCGGGGGGGCGGGTGAGCAGTTCTTC
cdr3_aa: CASKLSGGAGEQFF
j_call: TRBJ2-1
d_call: TRBD2
clone_size: many
v_call: TRBV6-1

cdr3_nt: TGTGCCAGCAGCCTCAAACAGGGGATCGGACAGCCCCAGCATTTT
cdr3_aa: CASSLKQGIGQPQHF
j_call: TRBJ1-5
d_call: TRBD1
clone_size: many
v_call: TRBV12-3/TRBV12-4

cdr3_nt: TGTGCCAGCAGTTACGGTAAAAGTCGTGAAAAACTGTTTTTT
cdr3_aa: CASSYGKSREKLFF
j_call: TRBJ1-4
d_call: NA
clone_size: many
v_call: TRBV6-5

cdr3_nt: TGTGCTAGCAGCTTCACGCTAGGGGGTGAGCAGTTCTTC
cdr3_aa: CASSFTLGGEQFF
j_call: TRBJ2-1
d_call: NA
clone_size: NA
v_call: TRBV7-7

cdr3_nt: TGCAGCGCCATAAGTGGGCGGGGAGCCTACGAGCAGTACTTC
cdr3_aa: CSAISGRGAYEQYF
j_call: TRBJ2-7
d_call: NA
clone_size: NA
v_call: TRBV29-1

cdr3_nt: TGTGCCAGCAGTTTGTTCGACCAAGAGACCCAGTACTTC
cdr3_aa: CASSLFDQETQYF
j_call: TRBJ2-5
d_call: NA
clone_size: many
v_call: TRBV6-9

cdr3_nt: TGTGCCAGCAGCGCCTCGACCATTGCGGGGGGGACTTACAATGAGCAGTTCTTC
cdr3_aa: CASSASTIAGGTYNEQFF
j_call: TRBJ2-1
d_call: TRBD2
clone_size: many
v_call: TRBV11-2

cdr3_nt: TGTGCCAGCGAAGGGGCCTTTGGCTACACCTTC
cdr3_aa: CASEGAFGYTF
j_call: TRBJ1-2
d_call: NA
clone_size: NA
v_call: TRBV6-1

cdr3_nt: TGCAGTGCTAGAGATTTTGGACAAAACACCGGGGAGCTGTTTTTT
cdr3_aa: CSARDFGQNTGELFF
j_call: TRBJ2-2
d_call: NA
clone_size: many
v_call: TRBV20-1

cdr3_nt: TGTGCTAGTGGTTTGGCAACAGGGAGCGGCAATCAGCCCCAGCATTTT
cdr3_aa: CASGLATGSGNQPQHF
j_call: TRBJ1-5
d_call: NA
clone_size: many
v_call: TRBV12-5

cdr3_nt: TGTGCCAGCAGTTACTTTGGGCCGGGGGGCTACGAGCAGTACTTC
cdr3_aa: CASSYFGPGGYEQYF
j_call: TRBJ2-7
d_call: TRBD2
clone_size: many
v_call: TRBV6-5

cdr3_nt: TGCGCCAGCAGCTATATGGTCTCGGGACAGGAAGCTTTCTTT
cdr3_aa: CASSYMVSGQEAFF
j_call: TRBJ1-1
d_call: TRBD1
clone_size: many
v_call: TRBV5-1

cdr3_nt: TGCAGTGCTAGGACTAGCGGGAGGGGTAACGGCGAGCAGTACTTC
cdr3_aa: CSARTSGRGNGEQYF
j_call: TRBJ2-7
d_call: TRBD2
clone_size: NA
v_call: TRBV20-1

cdr3_nt: TGTGCCAGCTCACCCCGGGACAAGGCTGAAGCTTTCTTT
cdr3_aa: CASSPRDKAEAFF
j_call: TRBJ1-1
d_call: NA
clone_size: many
v_call: TRBV18

cdr3_nt: TGTGCCAGCAGCTTAGAGACACTGATTGGAACTGAAGCTTTCTTT
cdr3_aa: CASSLETLIGTEAFF
j_call: TRBJ1-1
d_call: NA
clone_size: NA
v_call: TRBV7-2